One and the same sample provided the 18 T cell receptor beta chains below, sequenced in a study of human T cells and chemical hapten exposure. Time point given: patch test 1, 2 weeks after DPC sensitization. Treatment: therapeutic diphenylcyclopropenone sensitization with weekly scalp DPC. TCRdb used MiXCR to reprocess the RACE reads, holding one entry per CDR3 protein. The data contain some 340,000 distinct CDR3 sequences, 5.5% to 8% of them singletons. The sequenced sample was whole blood, obtained in connection with sensitization to the hapten diphenylcyclopropenone (DPC). These TCRs come from a young woman with alopecia areata. Some clones in this sample may be carry-over from other donors' samples.

The table lists this clonotype with a few counts. The chain combines TRBV20-1 with TRBJ2-3; 8 bases align to TRBD2. Per the germline V gene, CDR1 is DFQATT and CDR2 is SNEGSKA (reference sequence). The CDR3 length is 14 residues. The V segment lost 1 base and the J segment 3 bases; nucleotides outside the gene matches: 3. The CDR3 region has the DNA TGCAGTGCTAGAGTAGCGGGGATAACAGATACGCAGTATTTT. Amino acids: CSARVAGITDTQYF.

In this sample, this clonotype turned up a few times. V and J are TRBV6-6 and TRBJ1-1; D call uncertain. With 2 bases removed from V and 6 bases from J, the gap between germline ends came to 10 bases. The CDR3 is 13 residues long. Germline V gives CDR1 MNHNY, CDR2 SVGAGI (reference sequence). The CDR3 nucleotides read TGTGCCAGCAGTTACGATGGGGATGCTGAAGCTTTCTTT. This translates into CASSYDGDAEAFF.

The CDR3 coding sequence is TGTGCCAGCAGCTCGTTTACCAGCGGAGAGACCCAGTACTTC. Its translation: CASSSFTSGETQYF. The V gene is TRBV5-4, the J gene TRBJ2-5; a possible D gene is TRBD2 (5 bases). The CDR3 consists of 14 residues. Germline CDR1 is SGHNT and CDR2 is YYREEE (reference sequence). Trimming pared 3 bases from V and 4 bases from J, leaving 13 bases between.

The chain has TRBV7-9 and TRBJ2-1; the D gene is possibly TRBD2 (6 bases). Germline V gene data show CDR1 as SEHNR and CDR2 as FQNEAQ (reference sequence). The CDR3 totals 14 residues. V dropped 4 bases and J dropped 5 bases, with 12 bases sitting between them. CDR3 sequence: CASSSSGDHNEQFF. CDR3 DNA: TGTGCCAGCAGCTCCTCGGGGGACCACAATGAGCAGTTCTTC.

This clonotype has ten or more counts. The chain links TRBV3-1 to TRBJ1-5; 7 bases match TRBD1. From germline, CDR1 is LGHDT and CDR2 YNNKEL (reference sequence). The CDR3 consists of 16 residues. V was clipped by 5 bases and J by 6 bases; unmatched bases: 13. CDR3 loop: CASSGGLRGRGQPQHF. In DNA, the CDR3 is TGTGCCAGCAGCGGCGGATTGAGGGGGCGAGGTCAGCCCCAGCATTTT. Full variable domain (rest looked up from reference TRBV3-1 and TRBJ1-5): DTAVSQTPKYLVTQMGNDKSIKCEQNLGHDTMYWYKQDSKKFLKIMFSYNNKELIINETVPNRFSPKSPDKAHLNLHINSLELGDSAVYFCASSGGLRGRGQPQHFGDGTRLSIL.

This clonotype showed up many times. A read error may produce the germline difference seen at one junction end. This chain connects TRBV5-1 to TRBJ2-5; D is possibly TRBD1 or TRBD2 (5 bases each). The length of the CDR3 is 13 residues. Per germline, CDR1 SGHRS and CDR2 YFSETQ. The CDR3 here is CASSLGTEETQYF. The CDR3 nucleotides are TGTGCCAGCAGCTTAGGGACGGAAGAGACCCAGTACTTC.

This clonotype has more than one count but fewer than ten. This chain uses TRBV27 with TRBJ1-1; D is uncertain. Germline V lookup: CDR1 MNHEY, CDR2 SMNVEV (reference sequence). The CDR3 loop spans 13 amino acids. Trimming stripped 8 bases from V and 0 bases from J, with 10 bases between. The CDR3 spells CASAATMNTEAFF. As DNA, the CDR3 is TGTGCCAGCGCCGCTACCATGAACACTGAAGCTTTCTTT.

This chain links TRBV3-1 with TRBJ1-1, with a tentative D call TRBD1 (5 bases). V was trimmed by 2 bases and J by 11 bases, leaving 15 bases between them. The CDR3 contains 13 residues. Germline V gene sequence: CDR1 LGHDT, CDR2 YNNKEL (reference sequence). The CDR3: CASSQQSGIRAFF. In nucleotides, the CDR3 is TGTGCCAGCAGCCAACAGTCAGGGATTCGGGCTTTCTTT.

The rearrangement uses TRBV29-1 and TRBJ2-3; D gene uncertain. Germline assignment: CDR1 SQVTM and CDR2 ANQGSEA. This CDR3 is 12 amino acids long. V was shortened by 4 bases and J by 3 bases, with 8 bases between the two germline ends. CDR3 protein: CSVAPGTDTQYF. The CDR3 nucleotides read TGCAGCGTTGCCCCCGGGACAGATACGCAGTATTTT.

The J gene is TRBJ1-2, the V gene TRBV14; 7 bases map to TRBD1. CDR3 size: 14 residues. J was trimmed by 11 bases and V by 2 bases; bases with no gene match: 11. Looked up from germline, CDR1 is SGHDN and CDR2 is FVKESK. The CDR3 bases are TGTGCCAGCAGCCAAACCGGGACAGCAAAACTATACACCTTC. Translated: CASSQTGTAKLYTF. Full variable domain (missing parts from reference TRBV14 and TRBJ1-2): EAGVTQFPSHSVIEKGQTVTLRCDPISGHDNLYWYRRVMGKEIKFLLHFVKESKQDESGMPNNRFLAERTGGTYSTLKVQPAELEDSGVYFCASSQTGTAKLYTFGSGTRLTVV.

The chain links TRBV20-1 to TRBJ1-1; unclear D gene. Trimming shortened V by 2 bases and J by 2 bases, and 6 bases separated the two germline ends. Germline CDR1 DFQATT, CDR2 SNEGSKA (reference sequence). The CDR3 consists of 12 residues. CDR3 coding DNA: TGCAGTGCTAGACCCCTAAACACTGAAGCTTTCTTT. Its protein is CSARPLNTEAFF.

This chain connects TRBV28 to TRBJ1-5; the D is unclear. Trimming left V 5 bases short and J 4 bases short, with 9 bases between. The germline V gene has CDR1 MDHEN and CDR2 SYDVKM. The length of the CDR3 is 13 residues. CDR3: CASSAQRNQPQHF. In nucleotides, the CDR3 is TGTGCCAGCAGTGCTCAACGAAATCAGCCCCAGCATTTT.

This sequence joins TRBV12-3 or TRBV12-4 and TRBJ1-6; no reliable D call. This CDR3 is 16 amino acids long. The V end lost 3 bases, the J end lost 0 bases, and 9 bases lay between the germline ends. The CDR3 reads CASSLRASSYNSPLHF. The CDR3 coding sequence is TGTGCCAGCAGTTTGCGGGCGAGCTCCTATAATTCACCCCTCCACTTT.

The chain couples TRBV4-3 to TRBJ1-2, with TRBD1 matching 7 bases. The CDR3 spans 15 residues. The germline V gene has CDR1 LGHNA and CDR2 YSLEER. Losses at the gene ends were 3 bases for V and 0 bases for J; bases not matched to a gene: 4. CDR3 amino acids: CASSHGTATNYGYTF. The CDR3 DNA reads TGCGCCAGCAGCCACGGGACAGCTACTAACTATGGCTACACCTTC.

This clonotype was seen a few times. The chain joins TRBV7-9 to TRBJ2-5; TRBD1 matches 7 bases. V lost 1 base, J lost 5 bases, and 10 bases stayed unmatched. CDR3 length equals 16 residues. Looked up from germline, CDR1 is SEHNR and CDR2 is FQNEAQ (reference sequence). The CDR3 protein is CASSLVSTRGLETQYF. Here the CDR3 DNA reads TGTGCCAGCAGCTTAGTCTCAACGAGGGGGCTGGAGACCCAGTACTTC.

The J gene is TRBJ2-4, the V gene TRBV9; TRBD1 matches 7 bases. V dropped 0 bases and J dropped 4; count of bases not matched to a gene: 1. Germline V gene data show CDR1 as SGDLS and CDR2 as YYNGEE. The CDR3 has 14 residues. DNA of the CDR3: TGTGCCAGCAGCGTAGAGGGACAGAAAAACATTCAGTACTTC. It is translated as CASSVEGQKNIQYF.

This rearrangement joins TRBV10-3 to TRBJ2-6, with a possible D match to TRBD1 (6 bases). V was pared by 6 bases and J by 5 bases, with 17 bases between. This CDR3 is 16 amino acids long. Germline CDR1 reads ENHRY; CDR2 reads SYGVKD. The CDR3 loop is CAIRDETGMRANVLTF. For the CDR3, the DNA is TGTGCCATCAGGGACGAAACAGGGATGAGGGCCAACGTCCTGACTTTC.

The chain combines TRBV28 with TRBJ2-2; D ambiguous. The germline CDR1 and CDR2 sequences are MDHEN and SYDVKM. The CDR3 has 15 residues. Trimming pared 0 bases from V and 1 base from J, leaving 6 bases between. Here the CDR3 reads CASSLWTQNTGELFF. The CDR3 bases are TGTGCCAGCAGTTTATGGACCCAGAACACCGGGGAGCTGTTTTTT.